The next 14 T cell receptor beta chains were all read from a single sample in a study of blood T cell repertoires in COVID-19. Sequencing used immunoSEQ multiplex PCR; TCRdb keeps in-frame clones, though not all of them. The sample carries under 250,000 clones, approximately 86% recorded once. Material for sequencing was peripheral blood. The receptors here all came from a woman aged 60 to 75 who had recovered from COVID-19.

This clone was seen a single time. This CDR3 reads CASSQLPANYGYTF. In DNA form, the CDR3 reads TGCGCCAGCAGCCAATTACCGGCTAACTATGGCTACACCTTC. V usage is TRBV4-1 and J usage is TRBJ1-2; no reliable D call. Germline V gene lookup returns CDR1 MGHRA and CDR2 YSYEKL. Trimming stripped 2 bases from V and 0 bases from J, with 7 bases between. This CDR3 is 14 amino acids long.

The gene calls are TRBV10-3 and TRBJ1-1, with 8 nucleotides matching TRBD1. The germline CDR1 and CDR2 sequences are ENHRY and SYGVKD. Trimming cost V 7 bases and J 7 bases; bases outside gene matches: 5. The CDR3 runs to 12 residues. This chain's CDR3 is CAINQGADEAFF. The DNA of the CDR3 is TGTGCCATCAACCAGGGGGCTGATGAAGCTTTCTTT.

This chain joins TRBV20-1 and TRBJ1-4; no definite D call. The ends were cut back, 6 bases at V and 7 bases at J, with 9 bases in the middle. The CDR3 runs to 11 residues. Germline CDR1 and CDR2: DFQATT and SNEGSKA (reference sequence). The CDR3 DNA reads TGCAGTGCCGCTACGGGTGAAAAACTGTTTTTT. Its protein is CSAATGEKLFF.

The chain couples TRBV7-9 to TRBJ1-6; D not certain. Germline V lookup: CDR1 SEHNR, CDR2 FQNEAQ (reference sequence). This CDR3 region has 13 residues. V lost 0 bases to trimming and J lost 6 bases, with 3 bases between them. The CDR3 sequence: CASSLAANSPLHF. CDR3 bases: TGTGCCAGCAGCTTAGCGGCTAATTCACCCCTCCACTTT.

V gene TRBV4-3 combines with J gene TRBJ2-1; TRBD1 matches 9 bases. The germline V gene encodes CDR1 LGHNA and CDR2 YSLEER. The CDR3 is 16 residues long. With V trimmed by 3 bases and J by 4 bases, 7 bases remained unmatched. This chain's CDR3 is CASSQSTGTGYNEQFF. The CDR3 bases are TGCGCCAGCAGCCAGTCTACCGGGACAGGGTACAATGAGCAGTTCTTC.

The V call is TRBV3-1 (or the pseudogene TRBV3-2), the J call TRBJ1-1, with D hard to call. The germline V gene has CDR1 LGHDT and CDR2 YNNKEL (reference sequence). V shed 1 base and J shed 5 bases, with 8 bases lying between them. CDR3 length: 13 residues. The CDR3 DNA sequence: TGTGCCAGCAGCCAAGGAACGGGAACTGAAGCTTTCTTT. Translated, it gives CASSQGTGTEAFF.

The chain recombines TRBV4-3 with TRBJ1-1; D is perhaps TRBD1 (6 bases). CDR3 length: 15 amino acids. CDR1 is LGHNA, CDR2 YSLEER, per germline. The ends were cut back, 0 bases at V and 4 bases at J, with 12 bases in the middle. As DNA, the CDR3 is TGCGCCAGCAGCCAAGATCGGGGGGCCGGCACTGAAGCTTTCTTT. It yields the protein CASSQDRGAGTEAFF.

The gene calls are TRBV5-1 and TRBJ2-7; 10 nucleotides line up with TRBD2. Germline V lookup: CDR1 SGHRS, CDR2 YFSETQ. The CDR3 loop spans 14 amino acids. V was pared by 4 bases and J by 5 bases, with 6 bases of the junction left unmatched. The CDR3 DNA reads TGCGCCAGCAGCCTTAAGCGGGGGGGCGACGAGCAGTACTTC. Translating gives CASSLKRGGDEQYF. Full variable domain (remainder filled in from reference TRBV5-1 and TRBJ2-7): KAGVTQTPRYLIKTRGQQVTLSCSPISGHRSVSWYQQTPGQGLQFLFEYFSETQRNKGNFPGRFSGRQFSNSRSEMNVSTLELGDSALYLCASSLKRGGDEQYFGPGTRLTVT.

The chain is built from TRBV6-4 and TRBJ1-6; a weak D match, TRBD1 (5 bases). The CDR3 consists of 15 residues. V lost 4 bases to trimming and J lost 9 bases, with 16 bases between them. CDR1 and CDR2 (germline): MRHNA, SNTAGT. DNA for the CDR3: TGTGCCAGCAGTGTACTTGCAGGGATAGGTTCACCCCTCCACTTT. Translation: CASSVLAGIGSPLHF.

This chain links TRBV6-2 or TRBV6-3 with TRBJ2-1; D not resolved. CDR3 length: 17 amino acids. Trimming left V 5 bases short and J 8 bases short, with 25 bases between. Per germline, CDR1 MNHEY and CDR2 SVGEGT. The CDR3 region is CASSPNYGSFTVDEQFF. The CDR3 coding sequence is TGTGCCAGCAGTCCCAATTATGGCTCTTTTACAGTGGATGAGCAGTTCTTC.

The chain has TRBV3-1 (or the pseudogene TRBV3-2) and TRBJ1-4; 8 nucleotides align to TRBD1. The junction had 5 bases not matched to a gene; V was cut back by 4 bases and J by 4 bases. The CDR3 is made up of 15 amino acids. CDR1 is LGHDT and CDR2 is YNNKEL in the germline V gene (reference sequence). This chain's CDR3 is CASSRMTGVNEKLFF. DNA for the CDR3: TGTGCCAGCAGCCGCATGACAGGGGTTAATGAAAAACTGTTTTTT.

This clone was seen many times. The rearrangement joins TRBV7-2 to TRBJ1-1; D remains ambiguous. CDR3 length: 13 residues. CDR1 and CDR2 (germline): SGHTA, FQGNSA. V was pared by 7 bases and J by 4 bases, with 13 bases between. CDR3 protein: CASTNPSSTEAFF. Written as DNA, the CDR3 is TGTGCCAGCACCAACCCATCGAGCACTGAAGCTTTCTTT.

Points on this clone: One end of the junction is discordant with germline, which a read error may explain. The chain combines TRBV6-5 with TRBJ1-2; TRBD1 might be the D (6 bases). Germline assignment: CDR1 MNHEY and CDR2 SVGAGI. This CDR3 has 12 amino acids. The CDR3 DNA follows: TGTGCCAGCGTATTGGGGTCCGGGACACCGTCTTTC. Its protein is CASVLGSGTPSF.

V usage is TRBV6-6 and J usage is TRBJ1-5; TRBD1 is a possible D gene (5 bases). Trimming cost V 5 bases and J 6 bases, with 20 bases left between them. The CDR3 runs to 16 residues. Germline assignment: CDR1 MNHNY and CDR2 SVGAGI (reference sequence). CDR3 amino acids: CASSASNRLGGQPQHF. In DNA, the CDR3 is TGTGCCAGCAGTGCCTCGAACAGGTTGGGGGGTCAGCCCCAGCATTTT.